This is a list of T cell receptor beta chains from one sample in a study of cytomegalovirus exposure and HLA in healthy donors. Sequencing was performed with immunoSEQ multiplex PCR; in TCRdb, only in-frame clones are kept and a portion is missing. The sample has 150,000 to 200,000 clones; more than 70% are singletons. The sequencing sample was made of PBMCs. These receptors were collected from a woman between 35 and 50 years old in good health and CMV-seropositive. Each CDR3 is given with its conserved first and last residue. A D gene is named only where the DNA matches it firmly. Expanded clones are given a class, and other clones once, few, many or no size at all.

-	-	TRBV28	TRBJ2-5	CASTFEGGGKTQYF	TGTGCCAGCACCTTTGAGGGAGGGGGGAAGACCCAGTACTTC
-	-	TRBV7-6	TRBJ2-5	CASSWLGSAALETQYF	TGTGCCAGCAGTTGGCTTGGAAGCGCCGCGCTGGAGACCCAGTACTTC
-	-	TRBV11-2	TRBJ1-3	CASSPPGVSGNTIYF	TGTGCCAGCAGCCCCCCAGGCGTCTCTGGAAACACCATATATTTT
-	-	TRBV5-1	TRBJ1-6	CASSLGWDDRPGNSPLHF	TGCGCCAGCAGCTTGGGTTGGGATGACAGACCAGGGAATTCACCCCTCCACTTT
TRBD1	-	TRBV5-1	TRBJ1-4	CASSLDQGVGEKLFF	TGCGCCAGCAGCTTGGATCAGGGGGTAGGCGAAAAACTGTTTTTT
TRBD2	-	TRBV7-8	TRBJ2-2	CASSPSGTRAGELFF	TGTGCCAGCAGCCCTTCCGGGACTAGAGCCGGGGAGCTGTTTTTT
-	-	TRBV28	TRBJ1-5	CASSPTGYIQPQHF	TGTGCCAGCAGTCCCACAGGGTATATTCAGCCCCAGCATTTT
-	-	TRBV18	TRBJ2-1	CASSPRDRSSHNEQFF	TGTGCCAGCTCACCACGCGACAGGAGCTCCCACAATGAGCAGTTCTTC
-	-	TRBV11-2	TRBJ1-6	CASSFNRDSPLHF	TGTGCCAGCAGCTTTAACCGAGATTCACCCCTCCACTTT
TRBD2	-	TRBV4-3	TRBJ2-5	CASSQEASGGVRETQYF	TGCGCCAGCAGCCAGGAGGCTAGCGGAGGGGTTCGAGAGACCCAGTACTTC
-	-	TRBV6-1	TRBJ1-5	CASSEAFEGSGQPQHF	TGTGCCAGCAGTGAAGCCTTTGAGGGCAGCGGGCAGCCCCAGCATTTT
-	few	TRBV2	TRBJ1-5	CASSPWGGWRNQPQHF	TGTGCCAGCAGCCCATGGGGAGGGTGGCGCAATCAGCCCCAGCATTTT
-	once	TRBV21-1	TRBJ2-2	CASSDRPGGLGTSGRTGELFF	TGTGCCAGCAGCGATCGACCAGGGGGCCTCGGGACTAGCGGGAGGACCGGGGAGCTGTTTTTT
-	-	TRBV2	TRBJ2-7	CASSDIQRGSTYEQYF	TGTGCCAGCAGTGACATACAAAGGGGTTCCACCTACGAGCAGTACTTC
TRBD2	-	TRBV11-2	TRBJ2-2	CASRGLAGAGGAGELFF	TGTGCCAGCAGAGGACTAGCGGGAGCGGGAGGTGCCGGGGAGCTGTTTTTT
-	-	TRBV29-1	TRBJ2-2	CSVRVQGLDRGELFF	TGCAGCGTGAGGGTACAGGGTTTGGACCGGGGAGAGCTGTTTTTT
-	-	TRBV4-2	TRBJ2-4	CASSQPTGALAKNIQYF	TGTGCCAGCAGCCAACCCACAGGAGCATTAGCCAAAAACATTCAGTACTTC
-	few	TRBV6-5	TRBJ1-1	CASRQGWDTEAFF	TGTGCCAGCAGGCAGGGTTGGGACACTGAAGCTTTCTTT
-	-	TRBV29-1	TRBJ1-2	CSVVGLSYGYTF	TGCAGCGTTGTGGGGCTCAGCTATGGCTACACCTTC
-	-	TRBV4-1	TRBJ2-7	CASSRAVLWTAGPYEQYF	TGCGCCAGCAGCCGAGCGGTTCTCTGGACGGCTGGCCCATACGAGCAGTACTTC
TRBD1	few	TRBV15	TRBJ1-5	CATSRGDRGLPQPQHF	TGTGCCACCAGCCGAGGAGACAGGGGGCTTCCACAGCCCCAGCATTTT
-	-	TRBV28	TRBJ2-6	CASSLSPGWASGANVLTF	TGTGCCAGCAGTTTATCTCCTGGTTGGGCCTCTGGGGCCAACGTCCTGACTTTC
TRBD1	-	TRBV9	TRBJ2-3	CASSFRTGATDTQYF	TGTGCCAGCAGCTTTAGGACAGGGGCCACAGATACGCAGTATTTT
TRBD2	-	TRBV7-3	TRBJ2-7	CASSSRGGIEQYF	TGTGCCAGCAGCTCCCGCGGGGGGATCGAGCAGTACTTC
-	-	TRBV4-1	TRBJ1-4	CASSQERVTNEKLFF	TGCGCCAGCAGCCAAGAGAGGGTAACTAATGAAAAACTGTTTTTT
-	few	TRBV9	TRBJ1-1	CASSTGHFNTEAFF	TGTGCCAGCAGCACGGGACACTTTAACACTGAAGCTTTCTTT
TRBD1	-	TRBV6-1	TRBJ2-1	CASSEQGANEQFF	TGTGCCAGCAGTGAACAGGGGGCCAATGAGCAGTTCTTC
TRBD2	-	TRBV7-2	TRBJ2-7	CASSLGLASGKTYEQYF	TGTGCCAGCAGCTTAGGGTTGGCTAGCGGGAAAACCTACGAGCAGTACTTC
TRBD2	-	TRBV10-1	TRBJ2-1	CASSQLAGVNEQFF	TGCGCCAGCAGTCAGCTAGCGGGAGTCAATGAGCAGTTCTTC
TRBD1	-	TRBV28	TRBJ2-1	CASSALLNRGEQFF	TGTGCCAGCAGTGCCCTGCTTAACAGGGGGGAGCAGTTCTTC
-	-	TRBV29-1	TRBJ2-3	CSVAQTGTDTQYF	TGCAGCGTTGCCCAGACAGGCACAGATACGCAGTATTTT
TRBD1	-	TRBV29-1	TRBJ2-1	CSVLTGGTNEQFF	TGCAGCGTTTTAACAGGGGGGACAAATGAGCAGTTCTTC
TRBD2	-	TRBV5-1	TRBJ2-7	CASSLTGGGKAHEQYF	TGCGCCAGCAGCTTGACCGGGGGGGGCAAGGCTCACGAGCAGTACTTC
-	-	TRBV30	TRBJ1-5	CAWGTGNQPQHF	TGTGCCTGGGGCACCGGGAATCAGCCCCAGCATTTT
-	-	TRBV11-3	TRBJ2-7	CASSLASDYEQYF	TGTGCCAGCAGCTTAGCATCAGACTACGAGCAGTACTTC
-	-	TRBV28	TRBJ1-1	CASKTGPGAPGAFF	TGTGCCAGCAAAACGGGTCCAGGGGCCCCCGGGGCTTTCTTT
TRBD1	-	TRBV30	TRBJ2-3	CAWKSPGQGTDTQYF	TGTGCCTGGAAAAGCCCGGGACAGGGCACAGATACGCAGTATTTT
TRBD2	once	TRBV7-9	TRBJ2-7	CASSLSLAGVPEQYF	TGTGCCAGCAGCTTAAGTCTAGCGGGAGTCCCCGAGCAGTACTTC
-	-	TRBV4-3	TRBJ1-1	CASSQQQGRGNTEAFF	TGCGCCAGCAGCCAACAACAGGGTAGGGGGAACACTGAAGCTTTCTTT
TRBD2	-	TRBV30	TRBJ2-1	CAWSITSGPNNEQFF	TGTGCCTGGAGTATTACTAGCGGACCCAACAATGAGCAGTTCTTC
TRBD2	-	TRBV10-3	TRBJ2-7	CAISDASGRRSYEQYF	TGTGCCATCAGTGACGCCAGCGGGAGGCGTTCCTACGAGCAGTACTTC
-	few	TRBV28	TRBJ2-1	CASSGGLNEQFF	TGTGCCAGCAGTGGGGGACTCAATGAGCAGTTCTTC
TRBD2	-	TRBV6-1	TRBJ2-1	CASSEVSGTYNEQFF	TGTGCCAGCAGTGAAGTGAGCGGGACTTACAATGAGCAGTTCTTC
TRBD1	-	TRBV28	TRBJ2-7	CASRPSVGTETYEQYF	TGTGCCAGCAGGCCCTCGGTGGGGACAGAGACCTACGAGCAGTACTTC
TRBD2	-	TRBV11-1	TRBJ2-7	CASSHQTSGTYEQYF	TGTGCCAGCAGCCACCAGACTAGCGGTACCTACGAGCAGTACTTC
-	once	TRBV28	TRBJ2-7	CASSLSGVVGYEQYF	TGTGCCAGCAGTTTATCGGGAGTGGTGGGCTACGAGCAGTACTTC